The 28 T cell receptor beta chains reported below all come from one sample, sequenced in a study of blood T cells in healthy people across ages. The authors ran a second PCR of 7 to 11 cycles using a sample-barcoded 5' primer and a J-beta primer mix. TCRdb redid the calling of the 5' RACE reads with MiXCR, one entry per CDR3 protein. This sample has just over 1 million distinct CDR3 sequences, with under 45% found just once. Sequencing was done on a sample of blood. These TCRs come from a woman aged 60-75 years in good health.

The CDR3 coding sequence is TGTGCCAGCAGCCCTCCGGGGGGGAGAGGCGCCTACGAGCAGTACTTC. This gives the protein CASSPPGGRGAYEQYF. V and J are TRBV7-9 and TRBJ2-4; TRBD2 matches at 8 bases. The J call may be wrong; the DNA end is better matched by TRBJ2-7. The CDR3 totals 16 residues. CDR1 is SEHNR and CDR2 is FQNEAQ in the germline V gene (reference sequence).

CDR3 residues: CASSSAGGSNTEAFF. The CDR3 bases are TGCGCCAGCAGCTCGGCCGGGGGGTCGAACACTGAAGCTTTCTTT. The chain couples TRBV5-1 to TRBJ1-1, with D possibly matching TRBD1 (5 bases). V lost 3 bases and J lost 1, with 13 bases in between. Germline lookup yields CDR1 SGHRS and CDR2 YFSETQ. There are 15 residues in the CDR3.

Comment on this clonotype: Being one base from a much bigger clone, this may be a read error. This chain connects TRBV20-1 to TRBJ2-7; TRBD1 might be the D (6 bases). The CDR3 covers 13 residues. Per the germline V gene, CDR1 is DFQATT and CDR2 is SNEGSKA (reference sequence). V was pared by 6 bases and J by 7 bases, with 19 bases between. As DNA, the CDR3 is TGCAGTGCCGCCCATCATGGGGGCAATGAGCAGTACTTC. This gives the protein CSAAHHGGNEQYF.

CDR3 protein: CSASGQEAGEQYF. For the CDR3, the DNA is TGCAGTGCTAGTGGACAGGAGGCCGGGGAGCAGTACTTC. The chain recombines TRBV20-1 with TRBJ2-5; 7 nucleotides match TRBD1. CDR1 and CDR2 from the germline V gene are DFQATT and SNEGSKA (reference sequence). Unmatched junction bases numbered 12, after V lost 3 bases and J lost 11 bases. The CDR3 sequence is 13 residues long.

V is TRBV3-1 and J is TRBJ1-2; the D is unclear. This CDR3 spans 15 amino acids. Deletions cut 0 bases from V and 7 bases from J, with 15 bases between. Germline V gene data show CDR1 as LGHDT and CDR2 as YNNKEL (reference sequence). DNA of the CDR3: TGTGCCAGCAGCCAAGATTCGCCCGGGAAGGGTGGCTACACCTTC. Residues: CASSQDSPGKGGYTF.

This clonotype showed up just a few times. The rearrangement uses TRBV7-6 and TRBJ2-1; possibly TRBD1 for D (6 bases). This CDR3 has 16 residues. The V gene's germline CDR1 is SGHVS and CDR2 FNYEAQ. V was shortened by 1 base and J by 8 bases, with 18 bases between the two germline ends. The CDR3 loop reads CASSLEAKARGDEQFF. CDR3 nucleotides: TGTGCCAGCAGCTTAGAAGCCAAAGCCAGGGGCGATGAGCAGTTCTTC.

This clonotype occurred many times. The genes are TRBV20-1 and TRBJ2-1, with D perhaps matching TRBD1 (7 bases). CDR3 size: 14 residues. CDR1 is DFQATT, CDR2 SNEGSKA, per germline (reference sequence). CDR3 DNA sequence: TGCAGCTCCGCGGGCGGGACAGAGAGGAATGAGCAGTTCTTC. Amino acids: CSSAGGTERNEQFF.

The rearrangement uses TRBV20-1 and TRBJ2-7, with 11 bases that match TRBD2. CDR1 and CDR2 from the germline V gene are DFQATT and SNEGSKA (reference sequence). The J segment lost 7 bases and the V segment lost 3 bases, leaving 23 bases of the junction unmatched. The CDR3 extends over 19 amino acids. CDR3 nucleotides: TGCAGTGCTAGGGCCGACGCACGGCAACTAGCGGGAGTACCGAATGAGCAGTACTTC. Translation: CSARADARQLAGVPNEQYF.

This clonotype was recorded once. The chain carries TRBV15 and TRBJ1-4; D is uncertain. CDR1 and CDR2 from the germline V gene are LNHNV and YYDKDF (reference sequence). V was cut by 3 bases and J by 4 bases, with 6 bases left in between. The CDR3 runs to 13 residues. The CDR3 here is CATSRPDNEKLFF. The CDR3 nucleotides read TGTGCCACCAGCAGGCCAGATAATGAAAAACTGTTTTTT.

The chain employs TRBV20-1 and TRBJ2-3, with 11 bases matching TRBD2. Germline CDR1 is DFQATT and CDR2 is SNEGSKA (reference sequence). J lost 9 bases, V lost 4 bases, and 21 bases had no gene match. The length of the CDR3 is 18 residues. The CDR3 sequence is CSATGFDSGGEHGKTQYF. The CDR3 DNA sequence: TGCAGTGCTACAGGGTTCGATAGCGGGGGGGAACACGGAAAAACGCAGTATTTT.

The chain recombines TRBV20-1 with TRBJ1-2, with D tentatively TRBD1 (6 bases). The CDR3 totals 14 residues. Trimming cost V 6 bases and J 1 base, with 15 bases left between them. Germline lookup yields CDR1 DFQATT and CDR2 SNEGSKA (reference sequence). The CDR3 spells CSATGTPNNYGYTF. For the CDR3, the DNA is TGCAGTGCCACCGGGACACCGAATAACTATGGCTACACCTTC.

V is TRBV5-1 and J is TRBJ2-1, with D possibly TRBD2 on 5 matching bases. CDR3 size: 13 residues. Germline loops: CDR1 SGHRS, CDR2 YFSETQ. Deletions cut 1 base from V and 6 bases from J, with 8 bases between. CDR3 sequence reads: CASSLIRGNEQFF. The CDR3 region has the DNA TGCGCCAGCAGCTTGATACGGGGCAATGAGCAGTTCTTC.

This chain connects TRBV12-3 or TRBV12-4 to TRBJ1-1; D ambiguous. Trimming stripped 0 bases from V and 7 bases from J, with 12 bases between. The CDR3 length is 14 residues. The CDR3 sequence is CASSLAGSGNEAFF. DNA for the CDR3: TGTGCCAGCAGTTTAGCAGGGTCCGGGAATGAAGCTTTCTTT.

The rearrangement links TRBV7-6 to TRBJ2-3, with D uncertain. Germline loops: CDR1 SGHVS, CDR2 FNYEAQ. The V and J ends lost 1 base and 8 bases respectively, with 13 bases between them. This CDR3 is built from 14 residues. Here the CDR3 reads CASSLDPVSGTQYF. In DNA form, the CDR3 reads TGTGCCAGCAGCTTAGATCCGGTTTCTGGTACGCAGTATTTT.

The chain's CDR3 is CASTLTTGQGRETQYF. CDR3 DNA sequence: TGTGCCAGCACTCTTACGACGGGACAGGGCCGAGAGACCCAGTACTTC. The V and J genes are TRBV6-1 and TRBJ2-5, with 9 positions matching TRBD1. Germline CDR1 is MNHNS and CDR2 is SASEGT. V was pared by 7 bases and J by 4 bases, with 13 bases of the junction left unmatched. The CDR3 loop spans 16 amino acids.

This clonotype was detected only a few times. The V and J genes are TRBV28 and TRBJ2-1, with 10 bases lining up with TRBD2. V was pared by 2 bases and J by 8 bases, with 6 bases of the junction left unmatched. Germline assignment: CDR1 MDHEN and CDR2 SYDVKM. CDR3 length equals 15 residues. The CDR3 DNA follows: TGTGCCAGCAGTTTAGCTAGCGGGAGTGTGTATGAGCAGTTCTTC. Encoded protein: CASSLASGSVYEQFF.

As concerns this clonotype: A junction end diverges from the germline sequence, so it may reflect a read error. The chain is built from TRBV19 and TRBJ2-7; no clear D gene. The germline V gene has CDR1 LNHDA and CDR2 SQIVND (reference sequence). The CDR3 is 11 amino acids. CDR3 nucleotide sequence: TGTGCCACTAGTCGGTGGGATGAGCAGTACTTC. Its translation: CATSRWDEQYF.

The chain is built from TRBV18 and TRBJ2-7; D might be TRBD1 or TRBD2, each matching 5 bases. V lost 1 base to trimming and J lost 1 base, with 11 bases between them. CDR1 is KGHSH, CDR2 LQKENI, per germline. The CDR3 totals 15 residues. CDR3: CASSPHGWGSYEQYF. CDR3 DNA sequence: TGTGCCAGCTCACCACACGGGTGGGGGTCCTACGAGCAGTACTTC.

This chain links TRBV29-1 with TRBJ2-5, with 7 bases that match TRBD1. Germline V gene sequence: CDR1 SQVTM, CDR2 ANQGSEA. The V segment lost 6 bases and the J segment 2 bases; nucleotides outside the gene matches: 9. This CDR3 spans 14 amino acids. CDR3 sequence: CSVIPGQPQETQYF. The CDR3 coding sequence is TGCAGCGTAATCCCGGGACAGCCGCAAGAGACCCAGTACTTC.

This clonotype turned up a few times. The chain uses TRBV6-1 and TRBJ1-5; 7 bases map to TRBD1. The germline CDR1 and CDR2 sequences are MNHNS and SASEGT. CDR3 size: 15 residues. Losses at the gene ends were 1 base for V and 6 bases for J; bases not matched to a gene: 6. The CDR3 region is CASSEGTGTAQPQHF. The DNA of the CDR3 is TGTGCCAGCAGTGAAGGAACAGGGACAGCTCAGCCCCAGCATTTT.

The sample holds many counts of this clonotype. The rearrangement uses TRBV12-3 or TRBV12-4 and TRBJ2-5, with 8 nucleotides matching TRBD2. There are 15 residues in the CDR3. The V and J ends lost 6 bases and 3 bases, in that order; junction bases with no gene match: 9. The CDR3 DNA sequence: TGTGCCAGCAGCCCCCCAAGCGGGAGAGAAGAGACCCAGTACTTC. Translated: CASSPPSGREETQYF.

This clonotype appeared a single time. This rearrangement joins TRBV6-5 to TRBJ1-2, with a tentative D call TRBD1 (5 bases). Trimming cost V 0 bases and J 8 bases, with 22 bases left between them. Germline assignment: CDR1 MNHEY and CDR2 SVGAGI. This CDR3 comprises 17 residues. CDR3 sequence: CASSYSNWGKGSSGYTF. CDR3 nucleotide sequence: TGTGCCAGCAGTTACTCGAATTGGGGAAAGGGGTCGAGCGGCTACACCTTC.

This clonotype has a handful of counts. The CDR3 DNA is TGTGCCAGTATGACTAGCGGGAGTGCAGATACGCAGTATTTT. As protein: CASMTSGSADTQYF. The rearrangement links TRBV27 to TRBJ2-3; 12 nucleotides match TRBD2. Germline CDR1 reads MNHEY; CDR2 reads SMNVEV (reference sequence). The CDR3 runs 14 residues. V was clipped by 9 bases and J by 4 bases; unmatched bases: 5.

This CDR3 is CATSDLRSGGGDEQFF. CDR3 sequence (DNA): TGTGCCACCAGTGATTTGCGCTCGGGGGGAGGCGATGAGCAGTTCTTC. This rearrangement joins TRBV24-1 to TRBJ2-1; 7 bases map to TRBD2. V was pared by 0 bases and J by 8 bases, with 9 bases of the junction left unmatched. This CDR3 contains 16 residues. Germline CDR1 is KGHDR and CDR2 is SFDVKD.

V and J are TRBV7-2 and TRBJ2-7; D ambiguous. V was pared by 4 bases and J by 4 bases, with 14 bases between. Germline V gene lookup returns CDR1 SGHTA and CDR2 FQGNSA. The CDR3 sequence is 14 residues long. The CDR3 is CASSYRVGSYEQYF. The DNA of the CDR3 is TGTGCCAGCAGCTACAGAGTTGGTTCTTACGAGCAGTACTTC.

The rearrangement links TRBV7-2 to TRBJ1-5; D might be TRBD1 (6 bases). V lost 3 bases and J 3 bases, leaving 18 bases between the germline ends. The germline CDR1 and CDR2 sequences are SGHTA and FQGNSA. The CDR3 loop spans 17 amino acids. The CDR3 reads CASSLSNTGKINQPQHF. The CDR3 bases are TGTGCCAGCAGCTTGTCTAACACAGGGAAAATCAATCAGCCCCAGCATTTT.

The chain uses TRBV4-2 and TRBJ1-1; D might be TRBD1 (5 bases). V gave up 5 bases and J gave up 3 bases, with 19 bases separating them. This CDR3 is 16 amino acids long. Germline CDR1 reads LGHNA; CDR2 reads YNFKEQ. For the CDR3, the DNA is TGTGCCAGCAGCATGGACACCTCCGGTCGGGACACTGAAGCTTTCTTT. The encoded protein is CASSMDTSGRDTEAFF.

The chain is built from TRBV12-3 or TRBV12-4 and TRBJ2-1, with D possibly being TRBD1 or TRBD2 (5 bases each). The CDR3 length is 14 residues. V shed 6 bases and J shed 3 bases, with 12 bases lying between them. The CDR3 DNA sequence: TGTGCCAGCAGCTCCCGGGACCACTACAATGAGCAGTTCTTC. Translating it yields CASSSRDHYNEQFF.